This T cell receptor (beta chain) appears in the sequencing data of a study of T-cell reconstitution after alpha-beta-depleted transplantation in children. Trimming shortened V by 3 bases and J by 3 bases, and 9 bases separated the two germline ends. The CDR3 covers 13 residues. Germline lookup yields CDR1 KGHSH and CDR2 LQKENI. Concerning this clonotype: The target antigen is unknown.

Study-wide points: A year post-transplant, T-cell counts and diversity derived mostly from newly produced T cells. It was reported that alpha-beta T cells came from several hundred expanded graft clones (about two months after transplant). From surviving recipient T cells and thymic progenitors came the high day-60 TCRbeta diversity observed in some patients.

Unique molecular identifiers were used to barcode this TCRbeta library. TCRdb independently ran MiXCR on the PCR reads; one entry per CDR3 protein. The sample consists of about 640,000 distinct CDR3 sequences, approximately 13% of them appearing once. This clonotype was sampled from a male patient under 18 who had a stem cell transplant for acute myeloid leukemia, so the T cells may come from the graft donor. V usage is TRBV18 and J usage is TRBJ2-7, with a tentative D call TRBD2 (6 bases). Sequences were derived from PBMCs, mostly from graft donor cells, sampled 360 days after TCRalphabeta/CD19-depleted stem cell transplant. The CDR3 DNA sequence: TGTGCCAGCTCACCGACTAGAATCTACGAGCAGTACTTC. It yields the protein CASSPTRIYEQYF.